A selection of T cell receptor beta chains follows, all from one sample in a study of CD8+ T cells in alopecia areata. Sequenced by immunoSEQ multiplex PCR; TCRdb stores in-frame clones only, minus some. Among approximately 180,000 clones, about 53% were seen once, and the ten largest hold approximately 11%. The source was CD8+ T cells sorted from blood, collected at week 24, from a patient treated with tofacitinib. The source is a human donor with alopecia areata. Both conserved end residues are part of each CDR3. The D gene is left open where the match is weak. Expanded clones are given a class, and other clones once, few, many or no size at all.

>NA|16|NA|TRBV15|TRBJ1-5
TGTGCCACCAGCGGAACAGCAGGGGAGGAGGATCAGCCCCAGCATTTT
CATSGTAGEEDQPQHF
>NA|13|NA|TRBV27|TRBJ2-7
TGTGCCAGCAGATCGACTGACAACTACGAGCAGTACTTC
CASRSTDNYEQYF
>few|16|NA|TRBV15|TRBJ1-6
TGTGCCACCAGCAGAGACCAAAGTGAGATCAATTCACCCCTCCACTTT
CATSRDQSEINSPLHF
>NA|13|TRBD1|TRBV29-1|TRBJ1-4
TGCAGCGTGAGGACAGGGAGTAATGAAAAACTGTTTTTT
CSVRTGSNEKLFF
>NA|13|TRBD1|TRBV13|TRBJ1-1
TGTGCCAGCAGCCAGACAGGGCAGACTGAAGCTTTCTTT
CASSQTGQTEAFF
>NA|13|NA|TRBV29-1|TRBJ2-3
TGCAGCGTTGAAATGCCTTCCGGGGATACGCAGTATTTT
CSVEMPSGDTQYF
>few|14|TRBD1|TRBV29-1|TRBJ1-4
TGCAGCGCCTTACCCCAGGGGGCGGATGAAAAACTGTTTTTT
CSALPQGADEKLFF
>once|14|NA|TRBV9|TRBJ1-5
TGTGCCAGCAGCCCGGCAGACGGCAATCAGCCCCAGCATTTT
CASSPADGNQPQHF
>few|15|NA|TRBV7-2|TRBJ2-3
TGTGCCAGCAGCTCGATCGTCTCTCGCACAGATACGCAGTATTTT
CASSSIVSRTDTQYF
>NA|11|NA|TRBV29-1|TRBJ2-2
TGCAGCGTTGAAGGACCCGGGGAGCTGTTTTTT
CSVEGPGELFF
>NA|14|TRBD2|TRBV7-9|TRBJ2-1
TGTGCCAGCAGCCCAATAGCGGGGTACAATGAGCAGTTCTTC
CASSPIAGYNEQFF
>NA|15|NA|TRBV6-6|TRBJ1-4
TGTGCCAGCAGTTACTTGGCAGAAGAAATTGAAAAACTGTTTTTT
CASSYLAEEIEKLFF
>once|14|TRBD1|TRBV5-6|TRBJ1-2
TGTGCCAGCAGCACGAGGACAGGCAACTATGGCTACACCTTC
CASSTRTGNYGYTF
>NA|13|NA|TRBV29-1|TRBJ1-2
TGCAGCGTTGAGGGCGGCAGGGTTAATGGCTACACCTTC
CSVEGGRVNGYTF
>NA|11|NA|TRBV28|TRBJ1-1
TGTGCCAGCAGACTGAACACTGAAGCTTTCTTT
CASRLNTEAFF
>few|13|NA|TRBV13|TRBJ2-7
TGTGCCAGCAGCCACGGGTATCCTTACGAGCAGTACTTC
CASSHGYPYEQYF
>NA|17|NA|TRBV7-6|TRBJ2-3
TGTGCCAGCAGCCCTGCTACTACTAGCCCGCAGCCAGATACGCAGTATTTT
CASSPATTSPQPDTQYF
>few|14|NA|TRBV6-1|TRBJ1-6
TGTGCCAGCAGTGCCGGGCCGTATAATTCACCCCTCCACTTT
CASSAGPYNSPLHF
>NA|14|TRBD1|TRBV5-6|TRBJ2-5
TGTGCCAGCAGCTTTGGGACAGGTGAAGAGACCCAGTACTTC
CASSFGTGEETQYF
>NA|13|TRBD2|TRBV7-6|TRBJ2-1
TGTGCCAGCAGCCTCACTAGCGCCGTTGAGCAGTTCTTC
CASSLTSAVEQFF
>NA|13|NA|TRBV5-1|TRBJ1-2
TGCGCCAGCAGTTCCGGGGATAACTATGGCTACACCTTC
CASSSGDNYGYTF
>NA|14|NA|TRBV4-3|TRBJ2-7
TGCGCCAGCAGCCAGGGTACTGCTTCCTACGAGCAGTACTTC
CASSQGTASYEQYF
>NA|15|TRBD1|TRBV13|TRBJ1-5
TGTGCCAGCAGCTTAGGTGGACAGGGCGGTCAGCCCCAGCATTTT
CASSLGGQGGQPQHF
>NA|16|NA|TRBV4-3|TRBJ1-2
TGCGCCAGCAGCCAAGATTCAGGGCCTCCCCACTATGGCTACACCTTC
CASSQDSGPPHYGYTF
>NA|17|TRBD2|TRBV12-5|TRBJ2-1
TGTGCTAGTGGTTTGGTAGGTAGCGGGGGGGCCTCCAATGAGCAGTTCTTC
CASGLVGSGGASNEQFF
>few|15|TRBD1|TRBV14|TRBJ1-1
TGTGCCAGCAGCCAAACGGGACAGGTGAACACTGAAGCTTTCTTT
CASSQTGQVNTEAFF
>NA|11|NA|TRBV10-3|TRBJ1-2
TGTGCCATCAGTGAGTCCAATGGCTACACCTTC
CAISESNGYTF
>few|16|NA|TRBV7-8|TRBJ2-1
TGTGCCAGCAGCTTAGGGGCGGGACTCTCCTACAATGAGCAGTTCTTC
CASSLGAGLSYNEQFF
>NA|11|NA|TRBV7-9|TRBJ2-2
TGTGCCAGCAGTCGGACCGGGGAGCTGTTTTTT
CASSRTGELFF
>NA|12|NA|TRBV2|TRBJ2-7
TGTGCCAGCACGGGGAGCTCCTACGAGCAGTACTTC
CASTGSSYEQYF
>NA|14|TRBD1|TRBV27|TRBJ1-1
TGTGCCAGCAGTTCGACAGGGGGAGCAGCTGAAGCTTTCTTT
CASSSTGGAAEAFF
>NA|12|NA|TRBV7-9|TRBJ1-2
TGTGCCAGCAGCCTTACAGGGTACGGCTACACCTTC
CASSLTGYGYTF
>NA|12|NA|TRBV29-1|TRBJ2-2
TGCAGCGTTGTTACGAACACCGGGGAGCTGTTTTTT
CSVVTNTGELFF
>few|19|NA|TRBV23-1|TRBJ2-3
TGCGCCAGCAGTCAAGTCCCTTACTCTTCAGGGGGAGGTACAGATACGCAGTATTTT
CASSQVPYSSGGGTDTQYF
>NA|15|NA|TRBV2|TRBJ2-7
TGTGCCAGCAGAAAGACAGGAGACGCCTCCTACGAGCAGTACTTC
CASRKTGDASYEQYF
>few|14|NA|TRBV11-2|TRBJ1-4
TGTGCCAGCAGCCTAACCAAGGACAGAGAAAAACTGTTTTTT
CASSLTKDREKLFF
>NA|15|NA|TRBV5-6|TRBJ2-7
TGTGCCAGCAGCTTGGGTACAGGGGAGGCCTACGAGCAGTACTTC
CASSLGTGEAYEQYF
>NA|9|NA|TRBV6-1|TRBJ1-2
TGTGCCAGCAGAGAGGGCTACACCTTC
CASREGYTF
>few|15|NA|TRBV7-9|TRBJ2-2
TGTGCCAGCATCCCACAGGACAGAAACACCGGGGAGCTGTTTTTT
CASIPQDRNTGELFF
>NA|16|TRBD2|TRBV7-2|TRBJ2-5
TGTGCCAGCAGCTTCTGGAGCACGGGGGGACAAGAGACCCAGTACTTC
CASSFWSTGGQETQYF
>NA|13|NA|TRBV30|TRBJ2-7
TGTGCCTGGAGTGTAGCCCCCCGGTACGAGCAGTACTTC
CAWSVAPRYEQYF
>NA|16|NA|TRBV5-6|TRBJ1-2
TGTGCCAGCAGCTCGGACCTAACCAATGAGTGGGGAGGCTACACCTTC
CASSSDLTNEWGGYTF
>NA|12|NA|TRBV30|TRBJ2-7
TGTGCCTGGAGTGTAGGGTCCTACGAGCAGTACTTC
CAWSVGSYEQYF
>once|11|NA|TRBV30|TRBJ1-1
TGTGCCTCCCGACAGAACACTGAAGCTTTCTTT
CASRQNTEAFF
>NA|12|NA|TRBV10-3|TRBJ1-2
TGTGCCATCAGGCCGGAAGCCTATGGCTACACCTTC
CAIRPEAYGYTF
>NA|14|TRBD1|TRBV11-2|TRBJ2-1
TGTGCCAGCAGCCCAGGGACAGCATACAATGAGCAGTTCTTC
CASSPGTAYNEQFF
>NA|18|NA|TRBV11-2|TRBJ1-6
TGTGCCAGCAGCTTAGTGTTTGAGGGATTGACCTATAATTCACCCCTCCACTTT
CASSLVFEGLTYNSPLHF
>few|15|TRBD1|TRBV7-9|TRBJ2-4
TGTGCCAGCAGCTTCCAGGGGGCTGGCAAAAACATTCAGTACTTC
CASSFQGAGKNIQYF
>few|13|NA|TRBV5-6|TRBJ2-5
TGTGCCAGCAGCGGGGGGACTCTGGGGACCCAGTACTTC
CASSGGTLGTQYF
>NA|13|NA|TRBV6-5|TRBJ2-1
TGTGCCAGCAGTTACTCGACTCGCAATGAGCAGTTCTTC
CASSYSTRNEQFF
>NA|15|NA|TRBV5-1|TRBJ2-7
TGCGCCAGCAGCTCGAGAGGCAGGGTTGAAGGCGAGCAGTACTTC
CASSSRGRVEGEQYF
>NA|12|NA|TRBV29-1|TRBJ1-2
TGCAGCGTTGAAGGGTCTAGCTATGGCTACACCTTC
CSVEGSSYGYTF
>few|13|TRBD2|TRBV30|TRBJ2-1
TGTGCCTGGACAACTAGCGGGGCAAATGAGCAGTTCTTC
CAWTTSGANEQFF
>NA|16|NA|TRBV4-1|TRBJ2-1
TGCGCCAGCAGCCTCCTGAATGCGGGGTCCTACAATGAGCAGTTCTTC
CASSLLNAGSYNEQFF
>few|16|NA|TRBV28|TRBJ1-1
TGTGCCAGCACCATACAGACAGTCCTCATGAACACTGAAGCTTTCTTT
CASTIQTVLMNTEAFF
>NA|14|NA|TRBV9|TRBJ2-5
TGTGCCAGCAGCGTAGGGCCCCGGGGGGAGACCCAGTACTTC
CASSVGPRGETQYF
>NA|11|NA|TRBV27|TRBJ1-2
TGTGCCAGCAGTAATGGGAGGGGCTACACCTTC
CASSNGRGYTF
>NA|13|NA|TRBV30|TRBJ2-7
TGTGCCTGGAGTGTGGCCCAGGGGTACGAGCAGTACTTC
CAWSVAQGYEQYF
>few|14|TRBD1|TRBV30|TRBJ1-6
TGTGCCTGGAGTGGCACAGGGGATAATTCACCCCTCCACTTT
CAWSGTGDNSPLHF